Below are 24 T cell receptor beta chains sequenced from a single sample in a study of CD8 T cells in ankylosing spondylitis. The antigens for these receptors are not known. TCRdb recomputed calls from the 5' RACE reads with MiXCR, one row per CDR3 protein. The sample gives some 100,000 distinct CDR3 sequences, roughly 9% of which show up once; approximately 30% is in the top ten. Study outcomes and limitations: A TCR beta motif of eight highly homologous variants appeared characteristic of ankylosing spondylitis blood.

The sequencing input was blood, either unsorted or a sorted T cell fraction (not recorded which). These receptors all come from a male donor with ankylosing spondylitis.

This clonotype was recorded at least ten times. The rearrangement joins TRBV5-1 to TRBJ2-3, with D possibly TRBD2 on 6 matching bases. This CDR3 is 20 amino acids long. Germline CDR1 and CDR2: SGHRS and YFSETQ. V lost 4 bases and J 0 bases, leaving 27 bases between the germline ends. The CDR3 protein is CASSRFLPDGEAGSTDTQYF. The DNA for the CDR3 is TGCGCCAGCAGCAGGTTTTTACCGGACGGTGAGGCGGGAAGCACAGATACGCAGTATTTT. The full variable domain, with the rest looked up from reference TRBV5-1 and TRBJ2-3, is KAGVTQTPRYLIKTRGQQVTLSCSPISGHRSVSWYQQTPGQGLQFLFEYFSETQRNKGNFPGRFSGRQFSNSRSEMNVSTLELGDSALYLCASSRFLPDGEAGSTDTQYFGPGTRLTVL.

This clonotype appeared a few times. CDR3: CASSQATGGLTEAFF. CDR3 in DNA: TGTGCCAGCAGCCAAGCGACAGGGGGGTTGACTGAAGCTTTCTTT. This chain joins TRBV7-9 and TRBJ1-1, with 9 nucleotides matching TRBD1. V lost 5 bases, J lost 5 bases, and 9 bases stayed unmatched. Germline assignment: CDR1 SEHNR and CDR2 FQNEAQ (reference sequence). CDR3 length: 15 amino acids.

The chain recombines TRBV7-9 with TRBJ2-1; TRBD1 or TRBD2 may be the D gene (5 bases each). Germline V gene data show CDR1 as SEHNR and CDR2 as FQNEAQ (reference sequence). CDR3 length: 14 amino acids. Deletions cut 7 bases from V and 2 bases from J, with 12 bases between. In nucleotides, the CDR3 is TGTGCCAGCATTGGGGGAGTTGCCTACAATGAGCAGTTCTTC. Amino acids: CASIGGVAYNEQFF.

This clonotype was picked up a small number of times. The rearrangement joins TRBV7-9 to TRBJ1-1; D is ambiguous. This CDR3 region has 16 residues. Trimming removed 3 bases at V and 2 bases at J, with 16 bases between. CDR1 is SEHNR and CDR2 is FQNEAQ in the germline V gene (reference sequence). Written as DNA, the CDR3 is TGTGCCAGCAGCTTGCTGACCGGTGGGCCCAACACTGAAGCTTTCTTT. Translating gives CASSLLTGGPNTEAFF.

In its sample, this clonotype was seen a few times. J is TRBJ2-7 and V is TRBV7-7, with a weak D call TRBD2 (5 bases). Trimming took off 2 bases at V and 1 base at J, with 18 bases between the two ends. The length of the CDR3 is 17 residues. Germline V CDR1 and CDR2: SSHAT, FNYEAQ (reference sequence). The CDR3 bases are TGTGCCAGCAGCTTACGTATTAAAGTAGCGTCTTCCTACGAGCAGTACGTC. Amino acids: CASSLRIKVASSYEQYV.

This clonotype has a handful of counts. This rearrangement joins TRBV9 to TRBJ2-7; no reliable D call. CDR1 SGDLS and CDR2 YYNGEE come from the germline V gene. The CDR3 has 12 residues. Trimming took 4 bases from V and 5 from J, leaving 10 bases between them. CDR3 bases: TGTGCCAGCAGCCCCCGGGCACACGAGCAGTACGTC. Encoded protein: CASSPRAHEQYV.

This clonotype was observed at least ten times. V gene TRBV13 combines with J gene TRBJ1-2; D is possibly TRBD1 (5 bases). Germline CDR1 is PRHDT and CDR2 is FYEKMQ (reference sequence). The V end was cut by 4 bases, the J end by 4 bases, with 13 bases between. The CDR3 extends over 14 amino acids. This CDR3 reads CASSSGKASYGYTF. Here the CDR3 DNA reads TGTGCCAGCAGCTCAGGGAAGGCAAGCTATGGCTACACCTTC.

This clonotype was recorded at least ten times. The rearrangement links TRBV5-1 to TRBJ2-7; D might be TRBD2 (5 bases). This CDR3 has 15 amino acids. Germline loops: CDR1 SGHRS, CDR2 YFSETQ. V lost 4 bases and J lost 0, with 14 bases in between. CDR3: CASSPPGLSSYEQYF. CDR3 nucleotide sequence: TGCGCCAGCAGCCCACCCGGACTGAGCTCCTACGAGCAGTACTTC.

This clonotype was detected many times. This chain joins TRBV20-1 and TRBJ2-7; TRBD1 agrees at 9 bases. V was pared by 6 bases and J by 0 bases, with 6 bases of the junction left unmatched. This CDR3 spans 14 amino acids. The germline V gene has CDR1 DFQATT and CDR2 SNEGSKA (reference sequence). The CDR3: CSAGGTGFSYEQYF. CDR3 sequence (DNA): TGCAGTGCGGGAGGGACAGGGTTCTCCTACGAGCAGTACTTC.

At least ten counts were recorded for this clonotype. The chain has TRBV7-9 and TRBJ1-6; D is possibly TRBD1 (6 bases). Germline CDR1 and CDR2: SEHNR and FQNEAQ (reference sequence). Trimming left V 4 bases short and J 10 bases short, with 14 bases between. The CDR3 is 14 amino acids. CDR3 residues: CASSWGPRDSPLHF. For the CDR3, the DNA is TGTGCCAGCAGCTGGGGGCCTAGGGACTCACCCCTCCACTTT.

This chain joins TRBV27 and TRBJ1-2, with a tentative D call TRBD1 (5 bases). V lost 5 bases and J 5 bases, leaving 12 bases between the germline ends. The germline V gene encodes CDR1 MNHEY and CDR2 SMNVEV (reference sequence). This CDR3 contains 13 residues. The CDR3 loop is CASSGTAGYGYTF. In DNA form, the CDR3 reads TGTGCCAGCAGTGGTACAGCAGGGTATGGCTACACCTTC.

This clonotype was counted only a few times. The CDR3 loop is CASSESTGGTDTQYF. As DNA, the CDR3 is TGTGCCAGCAGTGAATCCACAGGGGGAACAGATACGCAGTATTTT. The V call is TRBV25-1, the J call TRBJ2-3, with TRBD1 matching over 8 bases. From germline, CDR1 is MGHDK and CDR2 SYGVNS. Losses at the gene ends were 1 base for V and 3 bases for J; bases not matched to a gene: 3. This CDR3 contains 15 residues.

A word on this clonotype: One junction end does not reproduce the germline sequence, and a read error may be involved. This chain connects TRBV28 to TRBJ1-1, with D perhaps matching TRBD1 (5 bases). Germline CDR1 is MDHEN and CDR2 is SYDVKM. The CDR3 is made up of 16 amino acids. The CDR3 region has the DNA TGTGCCAGCTACCCCCTCGGGGTTGGGGCGTTCACTGAAGTTTTCTTT. Its translation: CASYPLGVGAFTEVFF.

This clonotype was seen at least ten times. The chain couples TRBV12-3 or TRBV12-4 to TRBJ2-7, with D unresolved. CDR3 length equals 12 residues. The ends were cut back, 2 bases at V and 2 bases at J, with 4 bases in the middle. The CDR3 DNA reads as TGTGCCAGCAGTTTATCCCCCTACGAGCAGTACTTC. Amino acid sequence: CASSLSPYEQYF.

Many counts were recorded for this clonotype. The rearrangement links TRBV6-2 or TRBV6-3 to TRBJ2-1; 13 bases agree with TRBD2. V shed 2 bases, J shed 5 bases, and the junction held 6 bases outside the gene matches. There are 17 residues in the CDR3. Per the germline V gene, CDR1 is MNHEY and CDR2 is SVGEGT. The CDR3 nucleotides read TGTGCCAGCAGTTACGGGACTAGCGGGATATGGGACAATGAGCAGTTCTTC. Protein product: CASSYGTSGIWDNEQFF.

This clonotype was observed at least ten times. The V call is TRBV5-1, the J call TRBJ2-3; tentative D call: TRBD1 (5 bases). V shed 5 bases and J shed 2 bases, with 12 bases lying between them. Germline V lookup: CDR1 SGHRS, CDR2 YFSETQ. This CDR3 spans 14 amino acids. The CDR3: CASRPDRFTDTQYF. CDR3 nucleotides: TGCGCCAGCAGACCCGACAGATTCACAGATACGCAGTATTTT.

This clonotype showed up many times. J is TRBJ2-3 and V is TRBV20-1, with 12 bases aligning to TRBD2. V was clipped by 0 bases and J by 6 bases; unmatched bases: 4. Germline V gene data show CDR1 as DFQATT and CDR2 as SNEGSKA (reference sequence). This CDR3 spans 15 amino acids. This CDR3 reads CSARDRLAGVDTQYF. The CDR3 DNA sequence: TGCAGTGCTAGAGATAGACTAGCGGGAGTCGATACGCAGTATTTT.

This clonotype occurred a few times. J is TRBJ2-7 and V is TRBV7-8; TRBD2 aligns across 13 bases. CDR1 and CDR2 (germline): SGHVS, FQNEAQ. V was clipped by 2 bases and J by 4 bases; unmatched bases: 5. The CDR3 sequence is 16 residues long. CDR3 in amino acids: CASSLWTSGSKYEQYV. Written as DNA, the CDR3 is TGTGCCAGCAGCTTATGGACTAGCGGGAGTAAATACGAGCAGTACGTC.

The chain carries TRBV10-1 and TRBJ1-3; D unresolved. The germline V gene has CDR1 WNHNN and CDR2 SYGVQD (reference sequence). V was pared by 3 bases and J by 1 base, with 13 bases between. The CDR3 is 16 residues long. The DNA of the CDR3 is TGCGCCAGCAGTGAATCGGCGGACGAGTCTGGAAACACCATATATTTT. It codes for CASSESADESGNTIYF.

There are many counts of this clonotype. This chain uses TRBV5-1 with TRBJ2-1, with 12 bases that match TRBD1. This CDR3 is built from 15 residues. Germline CDR1 reads SGHRS; CDR2 reads YFSETQ. The V segment lost 5 bases and the J segment 8 bases; nucleotides outside the gene matches: 8. CDR3 sequence: CASSSGTGGRDEQFF. The CDR3 DNA reads as TGCGCCAGCAGTTCCGGGACAGGGGGCAGGGATGAGCAGTTCTTC.

Only a few counts were recorded for this clonotype. Since no conserved phenylalanine or tryptophan closes the CDR3, a read error is the likely cause. The DNA is omitted, as the CDR3 cannot be located on it reliably, and the CDR3 follows TCRdb's listing. The chain carries TRBV7-9 and TRBJ1-1; no check of the table's D call, TRBD1, against the DNA was made. Germline lookup yields CDR1 SEHNR and CDR2 FQNEAQ (reference sequence). 14 amino acids form the CDR3, both terminal residues included. CDR3 loop: CASSLDLGPAAFRV.

The J gene is TRBJ2-4, the V gene TRBV4-1, with unresolved D. The V and J ends lost 4 bases and 0 bases respectively, with 28 bases between them. The CDR3 runs to 21 residues. Germline V lookup: CDR1 MGHRA, CDR2 YSYEKL. CDR3 in amino acids: CASSPRHTLGSNFLAKNIQYF. In nucleotides, the CDR3 is TGCGCCAGCAGCCCCCGCCATACCCTAGGCTCAAACTTTCTAGCCAAAAACATTCAGTACTTC.

This clonotype was counted at least ten times. The rearrangement uses TRBV5-5 and TRBJ2-7; the D gene could be TRBD1 or TRBD2 (5 bases each). Trimming removed 0 bases from V and 2 bases from J, with 9 bases in between. The CDR3 totals 14 residues. Germline V gene lookup returns CDR1 SGHKS and CDR2 YYEKEE (reference sequence). The CDR3 here is CASSLVPGPYEQYV. The CDR3 DNA follows: TGTGCCAGCAGCTTGGTCCCGGGGCCCTACGAGCAGTACGTC.

The table lists this clonotype with many counts. The CDR3 sequence: CAISEHTTYEQYV. CDR3 nucleotide sequence: TGTGCCATCAGTGAGCACACCACCTACGAGCAGTACGTC. The chain couples TRBV10-3 to TRBJ2-7, with unresolved D. Per the germline V gene, CDR1 is ENHRY and CDR2 is SYGVKD. V lost 2 bases and J lost 2, with 7 bases in between. The CDR3 sequence is 13 residues long.